Listed here are 32 T cell receptor beta chains from one sample, sequenced in a study of blood T cell repertoires in COVID-19. Libraries were prepared by immunoSEQ multiplex PCR; TCRdb keeps only in-frame clonotypes and omits some of them. The table has some 250,000 clones, approximately 90% seen once; the top ten hold around 16%. Sequences were obtained from PBMCs or T cells enriched from blood (not recorded which). These receptor sequences come from a man between 18 and 29 years old who had recovered from COVID-19.

V usage is TRBV6-5 and J usage is TRBJ1-5; a possible D gene is TRBD1 (5 bases). Germline assignment: CDR1 MNHEY and CDR2 SVGAGI. V lost 7 bases and J lost 3, with 10 bases in between. The CDR3 has 13 amino acids. CDR3 DNA sequence: TGTGCCAGCATCCCAGGGCTCAATCAGCCCCAGCATTTT. Its translation is CASIPGLNQPQHF.

This clone was seen just once. This chain joins TRBV18 and TRBJ2-1, with D perhaps TRBD2 (5 bases). The V and J ends lost 5 bases and 8 bases respectively, with 13 bases between them. CDR1 KGHSH and CDR2 LQKENI come from the germline V gene. The CDR3 loop spans 13 amino acids. The CDR3 loop is CASSARVLDEQFF. As DNA, the CDR3 is TGTGCCAGCTCAGCGAGGGTCCTCGATGAGCAGTTCTTC.

V is TRBV3-1 (or the pseudogene TRBV3-2) and J is TRBJ2-5, with 11 bases lining up with TRBD2. The J segment lost 1 base and the V segment lost 0 bases, leaving 1 base of the junction unmatched. In germline, CDR1 is LGHDT, CDR2 YNNKEL (reference sequence). CDR3 length: 16 amino acids. The CDR3 DNA reads as TGTGCCAGCAGCCAAGATCTAGCGGGGGGCCAAGAGACCCAGTACTTC. Translating it yields CASSQDLAGGQETQYF.

This clone was observed a few times. The V call is TRBV27, the J call TRBJ2-7; 7 nucleotides line up with TRBD1. This CDR3 is built from 15 residues. Germline V gene lookup returns CDR1 MNHEY and CDR2 SMNVEV (reference sequence). V was pared by 6 bases and J by 2 bases, with 10 bases of the junction left unmatched. The DNA for the CDR3 is TGTGCCAGCAGCCACTCCGGGACAGCCGCCTACGAGCAGTACTTC. Translated: CASSHSGTAAYEQYF.

The V call is TRBV27, the J call TRBJ1-5; 7 nucleotides line up with TRBD1. The ends lost 0 bases at V and 1 base at J; junction bases unmatched: 3. This CDR3 spans 16 amino acids. The germline V gene has CDR1 MNHEY and CDR2 SMNVEV (reference sequence). The CDR3 region has the DNA TGTGCCAGCAGTTTATCGACAGGGCTGAGCAATCAGCCCCAGCATTTT. This sequence encodes CASSLSTGLSNQPQHF.

This chain connects TRBV7-2 to TRBJ1-3, with 7 bases lining up with TRBD1. This CDR3 is built from 13 residues. The germline V gene encodes CDR1 SGHTA and CDR2 FQGNSA. V lost 6 bases, J lost 4 bases, and 3 bases stayed unmatched. CDR3 residues: CASRMTGGNTIYF. In DNA form, the CDR3 reads TGTGCCAGCAGAATGACAGGGGGAAACACCATATATTTT.

J is TRBJ1-5 and V is TRBV19; D might be TRBD1 (6 bases). CDR3 length: 14 residues. The germline V gene has CDR1 LNHDA and CDR2 SQIVND (reference sequence). V lost 6 bases, J lost 6 bases, and 15 bases lay in between. The CDR3 nucleotides are TGTGCCAGTAGATTGGGGGCTTCGGGTCAGCCCCAGCATTTT. Protein product: CASRLGASGQPQHF. Filled out from reference TRBV19 and TRBJ1-5, the complete variable domain reads DGGITQSPKYLFRKEGQNVTLSCEQNLNHDAMYWYRQDPGQGLRLIYYSQIVNDFQKGDIAEGYSVSREKKESFPLTVTSAQKNPTAFYLCASRLGASGQPQHFGDGTRLSIL.

J is TRBJ1-4 and V is TRBV7-9; 9 bases are shared with TRBD1. The germline CDR1 and CDR2 sequences are SEHNR and FQNEAQ (reference sequence). The CDR3 length is 13 residues. V shed 5 bases and J 6 bases; nucleotides not matched to a gene: 1. The CDR3 DNA reads as TGTGCCAGCAGCGGACAGGGGTATGAAAAACTGTTTTTT. It translates to CASSGQGYEKLFF.

The chain recombines TRBV28 with TRBJ2-6; TRBD2 matches 7 bases. Germline CDR1 MDHEN, CDR2 SYDVKM. J was trimmed by 4 bases and V by 6 bases; bases with no gene match: 6. This CDR3 is built from 15 residues. Written as DNA, the CDR3 is TGTGCCAGCAGCCTCGCGGGAGAGGGGGCCAACGTCCTGACTTTC. Residues: CASSLAGEGANVLTF.

The V and J genes are TRBV27 and TRBJ2-7, with TRBD1 matching 9 bases. V lost 3 bases and J lost 4; bases outside the gene matches: 10. CDR1 and CDR2 from the germline V gene are MNHEY and SMNVEV (reference sequence). The length of the CDR3 is 16 residues. This CDR3 is CASSLGTGSSRYEQYF. For the CDR3, the DNA is TGTGCCAGCAGTTTGGGGACAGGGAGTTCAAGGTACGAGCAGTACTTC.

The genes are TRBV16 and TRBJ1-1, with D possibly TRBD1 on 6 matching bases. With 1 base removed from V and 0 bases from J, the gap between germline ends came to 9 bases. Looked up from germline, CDR1 is KGHSY and CDR2 is FQNENV. The CDR3 sequence is 15 residues long. CDR3 loop: CASSQLTGLNTEAFF. In nucleotides, the CDR3 is TGTGCCAGCAGCCAATTGACAGGTTTGAACACTGAAGCTTTCTTT.

This clone appeared a single time. The rearrangement joins TRBV5-1 to TRBJ2-3; D unresolved. This CDR3 region has 14 residues. Trimming took off 6 bases at V and 1 base at J, with 12 bases between the two ends. Germline V gives CDR1 SGHRS, CDR2 YFSETQ. The DNA for the CDR3 is TGCGCCAGCAAGTCTTACAGAGGCACAGATACGCAGTATTTT. It codes for CASKSYRGTDTQYF.

The gene calls are TRBV11-3 and TRBJ1-1; no firm D call. Germline V gene sequence: CDR1 SGHNT, CDR2 YENEEA. The V end was cut by 1 base, the J end by 0 bases, with 6 bases between. The CDR3 has 14 residues. Written as DNA, the CDR3 is TGTGCCAGCAGCTTAGGCGCTGTGAACACTGAAGCTTTCTTT. Translated, it gives CASSLGAVNTEAFF. Filled out from reference TRBV11-3 and TRBJ1-1, the complete variable domain reads EAGVVQSPRYKIIEKKQPVAFWCNPISGHNTLYWYLQNLGQGPELLIRYENEEAVDDSQLPKDRFSAERLKGVDSTLKIQPAELGDSAVYLCASSLGAVNTEAFFGQGTRLTVV.

This clone was recorded a few times. The chain joins TRBV28 to TRBJ1-6; 9 bases are shared with TRBD1. This CDR3 spans 15 amino acids. CDR1 and CDR2 from the germline V gene are MDHEN and SYDVKM. Trimming took 5 bases from V and 7 from J; bases not matched to a gene: 6. CDR3 amino acids: CASSTQTGGNSPLHF. CDR3 in DNA: TGTGCCAGCAGTACCCAGACAGGGGGAAATTCACCCCTCCACTTT.

This clone was detected only a few times. The V gene is TRBV5-1, the J gene TRBJ1-2; D is unresolved. Trimming stripped 0 bases from V and 0 bases from J, with 9 bases between. The germline gives CDR1 SGHRS, CDR2 YFSETQ. There are 15 residues in the CDR3. The CDR3 DNA follows: TGCGCCAGCAGCTTGGACGGGTCAGCTAACTATGGCTACACCTTC. This gives the protein CASSLDGSANYGYTF. Drawing the rest from reference TRBV5-1 and TRBJ1-2, the complete variable domain is KAGVTQTPRYLIKTRGQQVTLSCSPISGHRSVSWYQQTPGQGLQFLFEYFSETQRNKGNFPGRFSGRQFSNSRSEMNVSTLELGDSALYLCASSLDGSANYGYTFGSGTRLTVV.

The V and J genes are TRBV4-1 and TRBJ2-7; D is perhaps TRBD2 (5 bases). The CDR3 totals 15 residues. V lost 0 bases and J lost 3, with 12 bases in between. Germline V gene sequence: CDR1 MGHRA, CDR2 YSYEKL. Here the CDR3 DNA reads TGCGCCAGCAGCCAAGATTTAGCGACCCTCTACGAGCAGTACTTC. Translated: CASSQDLATLYEQYF.

This clone was counted at least ten times. This chain uses TRBV6-6 with TRBJ1-1, with TRBD1 identical over 8 bases. Germline V gives CDR1 MNHNY, CDR2 SVGAGI (reference sequence). The CDR3 is made up of 17 amino acids. Trimming at V came to 6 bases and at J to 5 bases, leaving 17 bases not matched to a gene. The CDR3 region is CASRRNFRQGRGTEAFF. The CDR3 bases are TGTGCCAGCAGACGAAATTTTAGACAGGGGAGGGGGACTGAAGCTTTCTTT.

This clone appeared a few times. The chain couples TRBV9 to TRBJ2-7, with 9 bases aligning to TRBD2. The CDR3 spans 14 residues. Unmatched junction bases numbered 4, after V lost 3 bases and J lost 3 bases. Germline values: CDR1 SGDLS, CDR2 YYNGEE. Here the CDR3 DNA reads TGTGCCAGCAGCGCCGGGACTAGCCTCTACGAGCAGTACTTC. Amino acid sequence: CASSAGTSLYEQYF.

The chain employs TRBV4-1 and TRBJ2-2; no clear D. Germline values: CDR1 MGHRA, CDR2 YSYEKL. V lost 0 bases to trimming and J lost 6 bases, with 5 bases between them. The CDR3 contains 13 residues. The CDR3 nucleotides are TGCGCCAGCAGCCAAGATCGGGCCGGGGAGCTGTTTTTT. Protein sequence: CASSQDRAGELFF.

V usage is TRBV5-6 and J usage is TRBJ2-7; 9 bases fit TRBD1. CDR3 size: 16 residues. Germline V gene lookup returns CDR1 SGHDT and CDR2 YYEEEE. Unmatched junction bases numbered 8, after V lost 1 base and J lost 3 bases. The CDR3 protein is CASSLITQGAFYEQYF. The CDR3, as DNA: TGTGCCAGCAGCTTGATTACACAGGGGGCCTTCTACGAGCAGTACTTC.

The genes are TRBV27 and TRBJ2-5; 10 bases match TRBD2. The germline V gene encodes CDR1 MNHEY and CDR2 SMNVEV (reference sequence). The CDR3 length is 15 residues. Trimming took 4 bases from V and 3 from J; bases not matched to a gene: 5. In DNA, the CDR3 is TGTGCCAGCAGTTCGGCTAGCGGGGGTAAAGAGACCCAGTACTTC. It encodes CASSSASGGKETQYF.

This chain uses TRBV14 with TRBJ1-2; perhaps TRBD1 as D (6 bases). Trimming cost V 3 bases and J 3 bases, with 11 bases left between them. Germline V gene data show CDR1 as SGHDN and CDR2 as FVKESK. The CDR3 covers 14 residues. Here the CDR3 reads CASSHRTEHYGYTF. CDR3 nucleotide sequence: TGTGCCAGCAGCCATCGGACAGAACACTATGGCTACACCTTC.

This clone was detected only once. The chain couples TRBV6-1 to TRBJ2-7; 10 nucleotides match TRBD1. Germline CDR1 reads MNHNS; CDR2 reads SASEGT. V lost 0 bases and J lost 3; bases outside the gene matches: 14. The CDR3 runs 19 residues. CDR3 sequence (DNA): TGTGCCAGCAGTGAAGCCCAAGGATTGTTCGGACAGGGGGACTACGAGCAGTACTTC. This encodes CASSEAQGLFGQGDYEQYF.

The rearrangement uses TRBV19 and TRBJ2-1; tentative D call: TRBD2 (5 bases). V shed 5 bases and J shed 6 bases, with 11 bases lying between them. There are 13 residues in the CDR3. The germline V gene encodes CDR1 LNHDA and CDR2 SQIVND (reference sequence). CDR3 nucleotides: TGTGCCAGTAGTCGGGGTCCAAGCAATGAGCAGTTCTTC. Its protein product is CASSRGPSNEQFF.

The V gene is TRBV7-9, the J gene TRBJ1-1, with D maybe TRBD1 (6 bases). Trimming shortened V by 3 bases and J by 1 base, and 12 bases separated the two germline ends. CDR3 size: 15 residues. Germline CDR1 reads SEHNR; CDR2 reads FQNEAQ (reference sequence). The CDR3 nucleotides are TGTGCCAGCAGCTTGGGGGGGACACAGAACACTGAAGCTTTCTTT. Protein sequence: CASSLGGTQNTEAFF.

The rearrangement uses TRBV27 and TRBJ1-1; D might be TRBD1 (5 bases). V dropped 6 bases and J dropped 5 bases, with 16 bases sitting between them. From germline, CDR1 is MNHEY and CDR2 SMNVEV (reference sequence). CDR3 length: 14 residues. CDR3 amino acids: CASRSRGGETEAFF. CDR3 in DNA: TGTGCCAGCAGGTCGCGGGGGGGGGAAACTGAAGCTTTCTTT.

This chain uses TRBV7-2 with TRBJ1-5, with D hard to call. Trimming left V 5 bases short and J 5 bases short, with 10 bases between. Germline V gives CDR1 SGHTA, CDR2 FQGNSA. This CDR3 comprises 13 residues. The CDR3 DNA follows: TGTGCCAGCAGCCAAGGGAGGCATCAGCCCCAGCATTTT. This gives the protein CASSQGRHQPQHF.

The chain couples TRBV10-2 to TRBJ2-7; D is ambiguous. The CDR3 consists of 12 residues. The germline gives CDR1 WSHSY, CDR2 SAAADI. The V and J ends lost 2 bases and 6 bases respectively, with 8 bases between them. CDR3 residues: CASSEAASEQYF. In nucleotides, the CDR3 is TGCGCCAGCAGTGAGGCGGCCAGCGAGCAGTACTTC.

This chain joins TRBV7-9 and TRBJ2-3; TRBD1 might be the D (6 bases). Germline CDR1 reads SEHNR; CDR2 reads FQNEAQ (reference sequence). V dropped 10 bases and J dropped 2 bases, with 13 bases sitting between them. The CDR3 is 13 residues long. The CDR3 DNA reads as TGTGCCATCGTGGACAGTAACACAGATACGCAGTATTTT. This codes for CAIVDSNTDTQYF.

The V gene is TRBV7-9, the J gene TRBJ1-5; TRBD1 might be the D (6 bases). This CDR3 comprises 14 residues. V was cut by 5 bases and J by 3 bases, with 11 bases left in between. Looked up from germline, CDR1 is SEHNR and CDR2 is FQNEAQ (reference sequence). The CDR3 sequence is CASSPGTTNQPQHF. In DNA form, the CDR3 reads TGTGCCAGCAGCCCCGGGACAACCAATCAGCCCCAGCATTTT.

This clone has just a few counts. The rearrangement joins TRBV21-1 to TRBJ1-5. TRBV21-1 corresponds to a pseudogene. This CDR3 has 13 residues. CDR3 protein: CASSLEENQPQHF. CDR3 nucleotides: TGTGCCAGCAGCCTCGAGGAGAATCAGCCCCAGCATTTT.

This clone showed up many times. The V call is TRBV5-1, the J call TRBJ2-5; TRBD1 agrees at 8 bases. The J segment lost 1 base and the V segment lost 4 bases, leaving 3 bases of the junction unmatched. The CDR3 sequence is 14 residues long. Germline CDR1 is SGHRS and CDR2 is YFSETQ. The CDR3 sequence is CASSQGQGQETQYF. CDR3 DNA: TGCGCCAGCAGCCAAGGACAGGGCCAAGAGACCCAGTACTTC.